A single sample gave rise to the 19 T cell receptor beta chains below, sequenced in a study of a mutant IDH1 vaccine in newly diagnosed glioma. For these TCRs, the target antigens are not known. Sequencing was performed with immunoSEQ multiplex PCR; in TCRdb, only in-frame clones are kept and a portion is missing. The table shows 40,000 to 65,000 clones, with roughly 78% occurring only once. Time point here: week 5, during vaccination. It was 300 ug of mutant IDH1 20-mer peptide that made up each vaccine dose, given with topical imiquimod. The input for sequencing was PBMCs, taken from a glioma patient whose treatment included an IDH1 peptide vaccine. These receptors were collected from a woman between 40 and 55 years old with glioma.

The rearrangement links TRBV5-1 to TRBJ2-3, with 9 bases lining up with TRBD2. V lost 2 bases and J lost 2; bases outside the gene matches: 9. CDR3 size: 17 residues. Germline CDR1 reads SGHRS; CDR2 reads YFSETQ. CDR3 in amino acids: CASSFQPGTSFTDTQYF. Here the CDR3 DNA reads TGCGCCAGCAGCTTTCAACCCGGGACTAGCTTCACAGATACGCAGTATTTT.

This chain uses TRBV12-5 with TRBJ1-6; TRBD1 might be the D (6 bases). CDR1 is LGHNT, CDR2 FRNRAP, per germline. The germline V and J ends were trimmed by 1 base and 8 bases, with 18 bases remaining between them. CDR3 size: 17 residues. The CDR3 coding sequence is TGTGCTAGTGGTTTGGCACAGGGATTTCGGTGGGATTCACCCCTCCACTTT. This sequence encodes CASGLAQGFRWDSPLHF.

The chain is built from TRBV20-1 and TRBJ2-7, with 10 bases lining up with TRBD1. Germline values: CDR1 DFQATT, CDR2 SNEGSKA (reference sequence). V was pared by 6 bases and J by 5 bases, with 1 base of the junction left unmatched. CDR3 length equals 11 residues. The CDR3 spells CSAGTGDEQYF. CDR3 nucleotides: TGCAGTGCCGGGACAGGGGACGAGCAGTACTTC.

V usage is TRBV18 and J usage is TRBJ1-1; TRBD1 is a possible D gene (5 bases). V was trimmed by 1 base and J by 7 bases, leaving 16 bases between them. Germline CDR1 is KGHSH and CDR2 is LQKENI. The CDR3 runs to 15 residues. The CDR3 loop reads CASSPRDLDVNEAFF. CDR3 bases: TGTGCCAGCTCACCACGGGACCTGGATGTTAATGAAGCTTTCTTT.

This chain joins TRBV11-2 and TRBJ2-5; 11 nucleotides line up with TRBD1. V trimming: 5 bases; J trimming: 4 bases; junction bases outside the gene matches: 6. The CDR3 spans 15 residues. CDR1 and CDR2 (germline): SGHAT, FQNNGV. CDR3 nucleotides: TGTGCCAGCAGCCTGGGACAGGGGGGTGGAGAGACCCAGTACTTC. This codes for CASSLGQGGGETQYF.

In this sample, this clone turned up once. This chain's CDR3 is CASGLQGGTDTQYF. In DNA, the CDR3 is TGTGCCAGTGGCTTACAGGGGGGCACAGATACGCAGTATTTT. The genes are TRBV19 and TRBJ2-3, with 8 nucleotides matching TRBD1. The CDR3 sequence is 14 residues long. V shed 8 bases, J shed 1 base, and the junction held 5 bases outside the gene matches. Germline-derived CDR1 and CDR2 are LNHDA and SQIVND (reference sequence). Looking up the rest from reference TRBV19 and TRBJ2-3 gives the full variable domain: DGGITQSPKYLFRKEGQNVTLSCEQNLNHDAMYWYRQDPGQGLRLIYYSQIVNDFQKGDIAEGYSVSREKKESFPLTVTSAQKNPTAFYLCASGLQGGTDTQYFGPGTRLTVL.

The genes are TRBV19 and TRBJ2-2; a weak D match, TRBD1 (6 bases). The V gene lost 7 bases and the J gene lost 4 bases, with 13 bases spanning the gap. The CDR3 consists of 14 residues. Germline V gene sequence: CDR1 LNHDA, CDR2 SQIVND (reference sequence). CDR3 DNA: TGTGCCAGTATCGGGCAGGGGCTCACCGGGGAGCTGTTTTTT. Translated, it gives CASIGQGLTGELFF. Full variable domain (rest looked up from reference TRBV19 and TRBJ2-2): DGGITQSPKYLFRKEGQNVTLSCEQNLNHDAMYWYRQDPGQGLRLIYYSQIVNDFQKGDIAEGYSVSREKKESFPLTVTSAQKNPTAFYLCASIGQGLTGELFFGEGSRLTVL.

This chain links TRBV25-1 with TRBJ2-3; D may be TRBD1 (5 bases). In germline, CDR1 is MGHDK, CDR2 SYGVNS. The CDR3 has 15 residues. Trimming pared 1 base from V and 4 bases from J, leaving 12 bases between. The CDR3 spells CASSELGLRADTQYF. Here the CDR3 DNA reads TGTGCCAGCAGTGAATTGGGCCTCAGGGCAGATACGCAGTATTTT. Full variable domain (missing parts from reference TRBV25-1 and TRBJ2-3): EADIYQTPRYLVIGTGKKITLECSQTMGHDKMYWYQQDPGMELHLIHYSYGVNSTEKGDLSSESTVSRIRTEHFPLTLESARPSHTSQYLCASSELGLRADTQYFGPGTRLTVL.

The chain has TRBV11-2 and TRBJ2-6, with 7 bases fitting TRBD2. CDR3 length: 19 residues. In germline, CDR1 is SGHAT, CDR2 FQNNGV. J gave up 1 base and V 3 bases, and 12 bases lay outside the gene matches. The CDR3 here is CASSFPPPREGSGANVLTF. DNA for the CDR3: TGTGCCAGCAGCTTCCCCCCCCCTAGGGAGGGGTCTGGGGCCAACGTCCTGACTTTC.

The chain is built from TRBV2 and TRBJ2-2, with D unclear. Germline V gives CDR1 SNHLY, CDR2 FYNNEI. V was clipped by 8 bases and J by 5 bases, with 12 bases between them. The CDR3 has 13 amino acids. Here the CDR3 reads CASRPTRTGELFF. The CDR3 region has the DNA TGTGCCAGCCGTCCGACGCGGACCGGGGAGCTGTTTTTT.

DNA of the CDR3: TGTGCCAGCAGCCCGGGATCGGGGGGTTACATTCAGTACTTC. It yields the protein CASSPGSGGYIQYF. This chain joins TRBV7-9 and TRBJ2-4; 7 positions agree with TRBD2. Germline V gene lookup returns CDR1 SEHNR and CDR2 FQNEAQ (reference sequence). J lost 8 bases, V lost 5 bases, and 9 bases had no gene match. The CDR3 has 14 amino acids.

The gene calls are TRBV7-2 and TRBJ2-3; 12 bases align to TRBD2. This CDR3 region has 17 residues. After removal of 6 bases from V and 0 bases from J, the junction contained 7 bases not matched to a gene. The V gene's germline CDR1 is SGHTA and CDR2 FQGNSA. As DNA, the CDR3 is TGTGCCAGCAGTACGACTAGCGGGGGCTCCAGCACAGATACGCAGTATTTT. Translated, it gives CASSTTSGGSSTDTQYF.

The genes are TRBV23-1 and TRBJ1-2; D uncertain. TRBV23-1 is identified as an open reading frame with a role that is uncertain. Between the trimmed V and J ends, which lost 0 bases and 2 bases, there was a span of 10 bases. CDR3 length: 15 amino acids. In DNA, the CDR3 is TGCGCCAGCAGTCAATCGCATTCTAAAAACTATGGCTACACCTTC. Amino acids: CASSQSHSKNYGYTF.

This chain joins TRBV6-6 and TRBJ2-5; TRBD1 matches 8 bases. CDR3 size: 15 residues. Trimming removed 0 bases from V and 4 bases from J; junction bases left unmatched: 4. Germline V gene data show CDR1 as MNHNY and CDR2 as SVGAGI (reference sequence). The CDR3 coding sequence is TGTGCCAGCAGTTACTCGCAGGGGGCCCCAGAGACCCAGTACTTC. Its protein product is CASSYSQGAPETQYF.

The chain is built from TRBV5-1 and TRBJ1-2; TRBD1 aligns across 7 bases. CDR1 and CDR2 from the germline V gene are SGHRS and YFSETQ. The J segment lost 8 bases and the V segment lost 5 bases, leaving 9 bases of the junction unmatched. The CDR3 is 13 residues long. In nucleotides, the CDR3 is TGCGCCAGCAGTCCCGGGACAGAGCAAGGCTACACCTTC. It translates to CASSPGTEQGYTF.

The chain couples TRBV10-3 to TRBJ1-2; a possible D gene is TRBD1 (6 bases). V lost 6 bases and J lost 8, with 10 bases in between. Germline lookup yields CDR1 ENHRY and CDR2 SYGVKD. The CDR3 consists of 11 residues. As DNA, the CDR3 is TGTGCCATCAGCCAGGGGCGAGGCTACACCTTC. Amino acid sequence: CAISQGRGYTF.

V usage is TRBV15 and J usage is TRBJ2-7, with TRBD2 matching over 13 bases. CDR3 length: 17 residues. The V and J ends lost 5 bases and 3 bases, in that order; junction bases with no gene match: 10. From germline, CDR1 is LNHNV and CDR2 YYDKDF (reference sequence). CDR3 DNA sequence: TGTGCCACCAGCTTCACTAGCGGGGGGGCCCAGTACTACGAGCAGTACTTC. Protein product: CATSFTSGGAQYYEQYF.

The chain combines TRBV5-1 with TRBJ2-6; D is perhaps TRBD1 (5 bases). This CDR3 has 22 residues. The V end lost 5 bases, the J end lost 2 bases, and 32 bases lay between the germline ends. The germline gives CDR1 SGHRS, CDR2 YFSETQ. The CDR3 here is CASSKPGPVRQGRPAGANVLTF. The CDR3 nucleotides are TGCGCCAGCAGTAAGCCGGGTCCGGTTAGGCAGGGTCGTCCGGCTGGGGCCAACGTCCTGACTTTC.

V and J are TRBV9 and TRBJ2-1, with D perhaps being TRBD1 or TRBD2 (7 bases each). V was trimmed by 3 bases and J by 7 bases, leaving 26 bases between them. Germline V gives CDR1 SGDLS, CDR2 YYNGEE. The CDR3 extends over 18 amino acids. The CDR3 DNA reads as TGTGCCAGCAGCGCCCAGGGGGGCGGGGGAGGGGGCTGGAATGAGCAGTTCTTC. Translating it yields CASSAQGGGGGGWNEQFF.